These 23 T cell receptor beta chains were all obtained from the same sample, sequenced in a study of early T cells in non-severe SARS-CoV-2 infection (dated by TCRdb to the early 2020s). Library method: 5' RACE. Sequencing relied on a NextSeq 500. TCRdb cleaned the public reads at Q25 with fastp, built clones with MiXCR and kept in-frame beta chains. For every CDR3 protein sequence, its rows merge into one entry that carries the most common genes and DNA. The sample records roughly 40,000 distinct CDR3 sequences, roughly 4.7% of which are singletons. Together, the top ten hold less than 6% of the sample. The sequenced sample consisted of whole blood. The receptors come from an adult who was a healthcare worker with PCR-confirmed SARS-CoV-2 infection or an uninfected control (not recorded which).

V gene TRBV11-2 combines with J gene TRBJ2-3; D remains ambiguous. The CDR3 extends over 11 amino acids. Trimming pared 3 bases from V and 6 bases from J, leaving 4 bases between. Germline lookup yields CDR1 SGHAT and CDR2 FQNNGV. DNA of the CDR3: TGTGCCAGCAGCTTTGGCGATACGCAGTATTTT. This gives the protein CASSFGDTQYF.

The gene calls are TRBV5-4 and TRBJ1-1; 7 bases match TRBD1. This CDR3 comprises 13 residues. V lost 4 bases and J lost 5; bases outside the gene matches: 5. CDR1 is SGHNT and CDR2 is YYREEE in the germline V gene (reference sequence). This chain's CDR3 is CASSLIQGTEAFF. For the CDR3, the DNA is TGTGCCAGCAGCCTGATACAGGGGACTGAAGCTTTCTTT. The full variable domain, completed using reference TRBV5-4 and TRBJ1-1, is ETGVTQSPTHLIKTRGQQVTLRCSSQSGHNTVSWYQQALGQGPQFIFQYYREEENGRGNFPPRFSGLQFPNYSSELNVNALELDDSALYLCASSLIQGTEAFFGQGTRLTVV.

This clonotype was observed many times. The chain employs TRBV18 and TRBJ1-2; 11 bases fit TRBD1. V was clipped by 5 bases and J by 3 bases; unmatched bases: 2. The V gene's germline CDR1 is KGHSH and CDR2 LQKENI. The CDR3 consists of 14 residues. CDR3 residues: CASSRTGGDYGYTF. The DNA of the CDR3 is TGTGCCAGCTCAAGGACAGGGGGCGACTATGGCTACACCTTC.

The gene calls are TRBV7-9 and TRBJ1-1, with 7 bases that match TRBD1. In germline, CDR1 is SEHNR, CDR2 FQNEAQ (reference sequence). This CDR3 is 13 amino acids long. With 1 base clipped from V and 5 bases from J, the junction kept 1 base outside the gene matches. The CDR3 DNA sequence: TGTGCCAGCAGCTTAGAACAGGGGACTGAAGCTTTCTTT. Amino acids: CASSLEQGTEAFF. The complete variable domain, with remaining parts taken from reference TRBV7-9 and TRBJ1-1, reads DTGVSQNPRHKITKRGQNVTFRCDPISEHNRLYWYRQTLGQGPEFLTYFQNEAQLEKSRLLSDRFSAERPKGSFSTLEIQRTEQGDSAMYLCASSLEQGTEAFFGQGTRLTVV.

This clonotype was seen more than once but under ten times. The chain couples TRBV20-1 to TRBJ2-7, with 13 positions matching TRBD2. CDR3 length equals 15 residues. The J segment lost 5 bases and the V segment lost 3 bases, leaving 7 bases of the junction unmatched. Germline lookup yields CDR1 DFQATT and CDR2 SNEGSKA (reference sequence). CDR3 nucleotide sequence: TGCAGTGCTAGTCAGACTAGCGGGGGGTCTAACGAGCAGTACTTC. As protein: CSASQTSGGSNEQYF.

This clonotype was observed a handful of times. The chain recombines TRBV6-1 with TRBJ2-1, with D possibly being TRBD1 (5 bases). The germline CDR1 and CDR2 sequences are MNHNS and SASEGT. CDR3 length equals 12 residues. Trimming cost V 8 bases and J 6 bases, with 11 bases left between them. The CDR3 bases are TGTGCCAGCTCCCAGGGTTCCAATGAGCAGTTCTTC. It is translated as CASSQGSNEQFF.

This clonotype was detected ten times or more. The V and J genes are TRBV11-2 and TRBJ2-2, with D possibly being TRBD2 (5 bases). The CDR3 is 17 amino acids. V was trimmed by 1 base and J by 1 base, leaving 13 bases between them. Germline lookup yields CDR1 SGHAT and CDR2 FQNNGV. For the CDR3, the DNA is TGTGCCAGCAGCTTAGTTTCCAGCGGCGTGAACACCGGGGAGCTGTTTTTT. Its translation is CASSLVSSGVNTGELFF.

The V gene is TRBV18, the J gene TRBJ1-1, with a possible D match to TRBD1 (6 bases). Trimming took off 3 bases at V and 5 bases at J, with 16 bases between the two ends. This CDR3 has 15 amino acids. Germline V gives CDR1 KGHSH, CDR2 LQKENI. CDR3 nucleotides: TGTGCCAGCTCACCCATGGCGGGGGCCATAACTGAAGCTTTCTTT. Protein: CASSPMAGAITEAFF.

The genes are TRBV19 and TRBJ2-7; D remains unclear. Between the trimmed V and J ends, which lost 0 bases and 3 bases, there was a span of 6 bases. The CDR3 sequence is 13 residues long. Per the germline V gene, CDR1 is LNHDA and CDR2 is SQIVND (reference sequence). CDR3 DNA: TGTGCCAGTAGTATAGACGGCCACTACGAGCAGTACTTC. Translating gives CASSIDGHYEQYF. The full variable domain, completed using reference TRBV19 and TRBJ2-7, is DGGITQSPKYLFRKEGQNVTLSCEQNLNHDAMYWYRQDPGQGLRLIYYSQIVNDFQKGDIAEGYSVSREKKESFPLTVTSAQKNPTAFYLCASSIDGHYEQYFGPGTRLTVT.

There are many counts of this clonotype. The CDR3 bases are TGTGCCAGCAGCTTAGAATCGGTGGCTGAAGCTTTCTTT. Its translation is CASSLESVAEAFF. V and J are TRBV7-6 and TRBJ1-1, with D unclear. This CDR3 is built from 13 residues. CDR1 and CDR2 from the germline V gene are SGHVS and FNYEAQ. The V end lost 1 base, the J end lost 6 bases, and 9 bases lay between the germline ends.

This clonotype was recorded at least ten times. The rearrangement uses TRBV28 and TRBJ2-1; D is perhaps TRBD1 (6 bases). The CDR3 totals 14 residues. Trimming shortened V by 6 bases and J by 3 bases, and 12 bases separated the two germline ends. From germline, CDR1 is MDHEN and CDR2 SYDVKM. CDR3 DNA: TGTGCCAGCAGCCCGGACAGCTACTACAATGAGCAGTTCTTC. This codes for CASSPDSYYNEQFF.

This clonotype came up a few times. V and J are TRBV20-1 and TRBJ2-5; 10 bases align to TRBD1. The junction had 4 bases not matched to a gene; V was cut back by 3 bases and J by 3 bases. The CDR3 has 14 residues. The germline gives CDR1 DFQATT, CDR2 SNEGSKA (reference sequence). The CDR3 DNA follows: TGCAGTGCTAGGAAGGGGACAGGGGAAGAGACCCAGTACTTC. This codes for CSARKGTGEETQYF.

The table lists this clonotype with a few counts. The chain joins TRBV6-1 to TRBJ2-7; D gene ambiguous. This CDR3 contains 13 residues. Germline V gene sequence: CDR1 MNHNS, CDR2 SASEGT. The ends were cut back, 1 base at V and 7 bases at J, with 11 bases in the middle. In DNA, the CDR3 is TGTGCCAGCAGTGAAGTGGAACCCTCGGAGCAGTACTTC. It specifies CASSEVEPSEQYF.

The gene calls are TRBV10-3 and TRBJ2-5; D is undetermined. CDR1 is ENHRY and CDR2 is SYGVKD in the germline V gene. The CDR3 runs to 13 residues. Trimming took off 8 bases at V and 1 base at J, with 11 bases between the two ends. CDR3 nucleotides: TGTGCCATCTCTTTCCAGGCCCAAGAGACCCAGTACTTC. As protein: CAISFQAQETQYF.

This clonotype was detected many times. The chain employs TRBV14 and TRBJ2-5; D not certain. The V gene's germline CDR1 is SGHDN and CDR2 FVKESK. The CDR3 has 13 amino acids. Trimming removed 5 bases at V and 3 bases at J, with 10 bases between. Here the CDR3 reads CASSNLTKETQYF. The CDR3 coding sequence is TGTGCCAGCAGCAATCTGACCAAAGAGACCCAGTACTTC.

This clonotype showed up many times. The chain joins TRBV14 to TRBJ2-7; D tentatively reads TRBD1 or TRBD2 (6 bases each). V lost 6 bases, J lost 6 bases, and 18 bases lay in between. The CDR3 covers 14 residues. Germline CDR1 and CDR2: SGHDN and FVKESK. DNA of the CDR3: TGTGCCAGCAGACCCGGGACCTGGGGGGCCGAGCAGTACTTC. Its translation is CASRPGTWGAEQYF.

This clonotype came up many times. The rearrangement uses TRBV18 and TRBJ2-3, with a possible D match to TRBD2 (6 bases). Trimming took off 3 bases at V and 2 bases at J, with 12 bases between the two ends. The CDR3 is 15 residues long. Germline CDR1 is KGHSH and CDR2 is LQKENI. The CDR3 loop reads CASSPPGLITDTQYF. The CDR3 DNA follows: TGTGCCAGCTCACCCCCGGGACTGATCACAGATACGCAGTATTTT.

This clonotype was detected ten times or more. The chain combines TRBV24-1 with TRBJ2-2; D unresolved. Germline CDR1 reads KGHDR; CDR2 reads SFDVKD. V shed 0 bases and J shed 6 bases, with 10 bases lying between them. The CDR3 length is 15 residues. CDR3 amino acids: CATSDLYAAAGELFF. CDR3 in DNA: TGTGCCACCAGTGATTTGTACGCGGCGGCCGGGGAGCTGTTTTTT.

The sample holds many counts of this clonotype. The J gene is TRBJ1-3, the V gene TRBV20-1; D is possibly TRBD1 (6 bases). Looked up from germline, CDR1 is DFQATT and CDR2 is SNEGSKA (reference sequence). The CDR3 extends over 15 amino acids. With 4 bases removed from V and 4 bases from J, the gap between germline ends came to 17 bases. In DNA form, the CDR3 reads TGCAGTGCTACTCCTACAGGGACGGCCGGAAACACCATATATTTT. Translated, it gives CSATPTGTAGNTIYF.

V gene TRBV15 combines with J gene TRBJ2-7; 7 nucleotides align to TRBD2. Germline CDR1 LNHNV, CDR2 YYDKDF (reference sequence). Trimming cost V 1 base and J 0 bases; bases outside gene matches: 6. The CDR3 is made up of 16 amino acids. The CDR3 sequence: CATSRGKRGGSYEQYF. The CDR3 DNA sequence: TGTGCCACCAGCAGAGGGAAGCGGGGCGGCTCCTACGAGCAGTACTTC. The full variable domain, in which reference TRBV15 and TRBJ2-7 provide the parts outside the CDR3, is DAMVIQNPRYQVTQFGKPVTLSCSQTLNHNVMYWYQQKSSQAPKLLFHYYDKDFNNEADTPDNFQSRRPNTSFCFLDIRSPGLGDTAMYLCATSRGKRGGSYEQYFGPGTRLTVT.

J is TRBJ2-1 and V is TRBV11-3; no reliable D call. Germline CDR1 reads SGHNT; CDR2 reads YENEEA. Trimming took 4 bases from V and 2 from J, leaving 12 bases between them. This CDR3 comprises 15 residues. The CDR3 DNA is TGTGCCAGCAGCTCCCTTGTTGCAGCCTACAATGAGCAGTTCTTC. Its translation is CASSSLVAAYNEQFF.

V gene TRBV5-1 combines with J gene TRBJ1-1; perhaps TRBD1 as D (6 bases). This CDR3 comprises 15 residues. The V gene lost 5 bases and the J gene lost 4 bases, with 18 bases spanning the gap. CDR1 and CDR2 from the germline V gene are SGHRS and YFSETQ. The CDR3 sequence is CASSSSAGAGTEAFF. In DNA, the CDR3 is TGCGCCAGCAGTTCATCCGCGGGGGCGGGCACTGAAGCTTTCTTT.

The genes are TRBV5-5 and TRBJ2-1; a possible D gene is TRBD2 (5 bases). The CDR3 spans 16 residues. The V and J ends lost 5 bases and 1 base respectively, with 16 bases between them. Looked up from germline, CDR1 is SGHKS and CDR2 is YYEKEE (reference sequence). CDR3 region: CASSRAASSSYNEQFF. CDR3 sequence (DNA): TGTGCCAGCAGTAGGGCGGCTAGCAGTTCCTACAATGAGCAGTTCTTC.